The rows below give T cell receptor beta chains drawn from one sample of a study of T cell repertoires in cytomegalovirus infection. TCRdb re-called the reads through MiXCR, storing one row per CDR3 protein. Of approximately 200,000 distinct CDR3 sequences in the sample, approximately 28% are singletons; the top ten hold 31%. Specimen: PBMCs. The receptors originated from a human donor in good health (CMV status not recorded). Some clones in this sample may be carry-over from other donors' samples. Each CDR3 is given with its conserved first and last residue. Each record gives: J gene, CDR3 length, D gene, V gene, clone size, CDR3 DNA, CDR3 protein. D genes are given only for firm matches. The size field is filled for only some rows; it gives once, few, many or a size class.

TRBJ2-1 13 . TRBV7-2 few TGTGCCAGCAGCTTAGCTAACTACAATGAGCAGTTCTTC CASSLANYNEQFF
TRBJ2-1 15 . TRBV19 few TGTGCCAGTAGTATTGGAGGGTATGACTACAATGAGCAGTTCTTC CASSIGGYDYNEQFF
TRBJ2-1 17 TRBD2 TRBV2 few TGTGCCAGCAATCCTCTCCCTGAGCGGGGGGTGACTTATGAGCAGTTCTTC CASNPLPERGVTYEQFF
TRBJ1-5 16 TRBD1 TRBV7-8 many TGTGCCAGCAGCTTTAGGACAGGACCCCGCAATCAGCCCCAGCATTTT CASSFRTGPRNQPQHF
TRBJ2-5 16 . TRBV25-1 . TGTGCCAGCAGTGAATTTGGGGGGAACCACGAAGAGACCCAGTACTTC CASSEFGGNHEETQYF
TRBJ2-3 14 . TRBV29-1 many TGCAGCGGTGAAGCGGACACCAGCACAGATACGCAGTATTTT CSGEADTSTDTQYF
TRBJ2-6 16 . TRBV7-8 few TGTGCCAGCAGCTTAGTCAGGGTCCCTGGGGCCAACGTCCTGACTTTC CASSLVRVPGANVLTF
TRBJ2-1 14 . TRBV5-6 few TGTGCCAGCAGCGGCAGGGTATACTACAATGAGCAGTTCTTC CASSGRVYYNEQFF
TRBJ1-1 13 . TRBV7-3 many TGTGCCAGCAGCCTCGGGGCGGCTACTGAAGCTTTCTTT CASSLGAATEAFF
TRBJ1-1 13 . TRBV5-8 . TGTGCCAGCAGCTTGCGCCCGGACACTGAAGCTTTCTTT CASSLRPDTEAFF
TRBJ2-5 16 . TRBV11-2 . TGTGCCAGCAGCTTAGACCTCCGGGCCTCCCAAGAGACCCAGTACTTC CASSLDLRASQETQYF
TRBJ2-6 17 TRBD1 TRBV6-6 few TGTGCCAGCAAACCGGGACAGGGAACGTTCGGGGCCAACGTCCTGACTTTC CASKPGQGTFGANVLTF
TRBJ2-3 14 TRBD1 TRBV7-6 . TGTGCCAGCACCCGGGACAGGGTGACAGATACGCAGTATTTT CASTRDRVTDTQYF
TRBJ1-5 14 TRBD1 TRBV9 few TGTGCCAGCAGCCCGGGGACAGGGGAAGAACCCCAGCATTTT CASSPGTGEEPQHF
TRBJ2-5 14 . TRBV4-1 . TGCGCCAGCAGCCCCCGGGACGACCAAGAGACCCAGTACTTC CASSPRDDQETQYF
TRBJ2-3 13 . TRBV7-3 . TGTGCCAGCAGCTTACAGGTCCCAGATACGCAGTATTTT CASSLQVPDTQYF
TRBJ1-1 13 TRBD1 TRBV29-1 once TGCAGCGCCTTCAACAGGGGAGAGGGTGAAGCTTTCTTT CSAFNRGEGEAFF
TRBJ1-1 13 . TRBV5-6 . TGTGCCAGCAGCTCACTCATGAACACTGAAGCTTTCTTT CASSSLMNTEAFF
TRBJ2-5 13 . TRBV2 . TGTGCCAGCAGTGACAACTCACGCGGGGCCCAGTACTTC CASSDNSRGAQYF
TRBJ2-2 15 . TRBV19 few TGTGCCAGTACCTCGGGAAATTCGAACACCGGGGAGCTGTTTTTT CASTSGNSNTGELFF
TRBJ1-4 15 . TRBV6-1 many TGTGCCAGCAGTTCCACCGGGACAATCAATGAAAAACTGTTTTTT CASSSTGTINEKLFF
TRBJ1-1 11 . TRBV24-1 . TGTGCCACCCTTGAGAAAGGTGAAGCTTTCTTT CATLEKGEAFF
TRBJ1-5 13 . TRBV7-2 many TGTGCCAGCAGCCAAATGGGGGGGGGGACCCAGCATTTT CASSQMGGGTQHF
TRBJ1-6 15 . TRBV14 few TGTGCCAGCAGCCAAGATTGGGGGCGAGGTTCACCCCTCCACTTT CASSQDWGRGSPLHF
TRBJ1-1 13 . TRBV6-1 . TGTGCCAGCAGGTCTTTGAGTATTACTGAAGCTTTCTTT CASRSLSITEAFF
TRBJ1-2 14 . TRBV29-1 . TGCAGCGTTGTCAACCGATTGACTAACTATGGCTACAACTTC CSVVNRLTNYGYNF
TRBJ2-6 14 . TRBV9 . TGTGCCAGCAGCGCCCTATTGGGGGCCAACGTCCTGACTTTC CASSALLGANVLTF
TRBJ2-2 13 . TRBV7-8 . TGTGCCAGCAGCCCAGGGTTGGCCGGGGAGCTGTTTTTT CASSPGLAGELFF
TRBJ1-5 15 TRBD1 TRBV19 few TGTGCCAGTAGGCCGACAGGGGATGGTAATCAGCCCCAGCATTTT CASRPTGDGNQPQHF
TRBJ1-4 13 . TRBV19 . TGTGCCAACCACGAAGCAACTAATGAAAAACTGTTTTTT CANHEATNEKLFF
TRBJ2-1 18 . TRBV12-5 . TGTGCTAGTGGTTTGGTACAAGGTAGCACCCGCTCCTACAATGAGCAGTTCTTC CASGLVQGSTRSYNEQFF
TRBJ2-7 14 . TRBV20-1 . TGCAGTGCTACCACGTCCACCGAGCCCTACGAGCAGTACTTC CSATTSTEPYEQYF
TRBJ2-1 14 TRBD1 TRBV6-2/TRBV6-3 . TGTGCCAGTACTGGGACAGGGCCTTACAATGAGCAGTTCTTC CASTGTGPYNEQFF
TRBJ1-4 15 . TRBV7-4 . TGTGCCAGCAGCCAGACTCCCGGGACTAATGAAAAACTGTTTTTT CASSQTPGTNEKLFF